This entry features one TCR beta chain sequence. Antigen: not known. The data were produced by immunoSEQ multiplex PCR, yet TCRdb's version contains in-frame clones alone and is incomplete. This table has approximately 110,000 clones, 91% appearing once. The data stem from a study of T cell responses to AZD1222 COVID-19 vaccine. Study-wide background: Both about-4-week and about-12-week second-dose recipients were combined. Notes on the study in general: Most donors were white British, females outnumbered males, and clonal diversity was possibly underestimated. Only six or seven AZD1222 recipients tested seropositive at baseline.

The CDR3 is 14 amino acids. From germline, CDR1 is LGHDT and CDR2 YNNKEL (reference sequence). Unmatched junction bases numbered 3, after V lost 4 bases and J lost 1 base. This receptor was identified in an adult in good health. The chain links TRBV3-1 (or the pseudogene TRBV3-2) to TRBJ1-1, with 7 bases lining up with TRBD1. The sample here was peripheral blood, taken on day 0 of AZD1222 vaccination. CDR3 DNA: TGTGCCAGCAGCCGAAGGGGGCAGAACACTGAAGCTTTCTTT. Encoded protein: CASSRRGQNTEAFF.